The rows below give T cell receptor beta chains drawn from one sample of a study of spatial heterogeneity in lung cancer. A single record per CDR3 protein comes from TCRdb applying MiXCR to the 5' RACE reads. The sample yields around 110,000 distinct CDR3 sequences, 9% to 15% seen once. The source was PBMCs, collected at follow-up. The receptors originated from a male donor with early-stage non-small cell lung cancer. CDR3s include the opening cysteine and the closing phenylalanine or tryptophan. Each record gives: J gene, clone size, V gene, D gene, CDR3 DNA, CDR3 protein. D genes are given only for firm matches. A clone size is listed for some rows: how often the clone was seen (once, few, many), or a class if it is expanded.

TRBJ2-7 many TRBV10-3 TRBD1 TGTGCCATCAGTGAGTCGGGACAGGGGAAGCACGAGCAGTACTTC CAISESGQGKHEQYF
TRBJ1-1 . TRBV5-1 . TGCGCCAGCAGAGAGGGCACGAACACTGAAGCTTTCTTT CASREGTNTEAFF
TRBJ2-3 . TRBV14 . TGTGCCAGCAGCCAAATAAGACCCGGTTTACCAGATACGCAGTATTTT CASSQIRPGLPDTQYF
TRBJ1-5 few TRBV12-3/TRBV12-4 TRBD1 TGTGCCAGCAGTTTAGAGGGGGCAGTCAATCAGCCCCAGCATTTT CASSLEGAVNQPQHF
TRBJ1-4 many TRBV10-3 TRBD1 TGTGCCATCAGTGAAAGAGGGACAGGGGATGAAAAACTGTTTTTT CAISERGTGDEKLFF
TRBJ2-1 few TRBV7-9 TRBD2 TGTGCCAGCAGCTCGGGTAGCGGGGACTACAATGAGCAGTTCTTC CASSSGSGDYNEQFF
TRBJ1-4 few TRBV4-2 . TGTGCCAGCAGCGCGTTTGGCGGAAATGAAAAACTGTTTTTT CASSAFGGNEKLFF
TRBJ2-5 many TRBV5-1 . TGCGCCAGCAGCTCGGGGGGCCTTCAAGAGACCCAGTACTTC CASSSGGLQETQYF
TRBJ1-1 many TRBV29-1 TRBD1 TGCAGCGTTGCCCCACAGGGGCTCACTGAAGCTTTCTTT CSVAPQGLTEAFF
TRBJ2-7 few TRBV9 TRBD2 TGTGCCAGCAGCTCCCAGACTAGCGGGTCCCACGAGCAGTACTTC CASSSQTSGSHEQYF
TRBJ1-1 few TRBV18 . TGTGCCAGCTCCCAGGGATCCCACACTGAAGCTTTCTTT CASSQGSHTEAFF
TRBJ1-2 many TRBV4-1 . TGCGCCAGCAGCCACACAAGTGGGGTAGCTAACTATGGCTACACCTTC CASSHTSGVANYGYTF
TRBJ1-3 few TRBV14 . TGTGCCAGCAGCCAGGCCCGACGGATCTCTGGAAACACCATATATTTT CASSQARRISGNTIYF
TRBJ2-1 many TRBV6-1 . TGTGCCAGCAGTGACTCTAGGAATGAGCAGTTCTTC CASSDSRNEQFF
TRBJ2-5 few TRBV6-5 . TGTGCCAGCCAAAACAGGGCCTTGTCGGGGACCCAGTACTTC CASQNRALSGTQYF
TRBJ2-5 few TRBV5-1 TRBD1 TGCGCCAGCAGCTTCCGACAGGGTAGCGAGACCCAGTACTTC CASSFRQGSETQYF
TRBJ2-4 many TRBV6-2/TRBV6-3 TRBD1 TGTGCCAGCAAACCGGGACAGGAAAGGGGGGTAGCCAAAAACATTCAGTACTTC CASKPGQERGVAKNIQYF
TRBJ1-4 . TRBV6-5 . TGTGCCAGCAGTTACTCGGCCAGCCGGGAAAAACTGTTTTTT CASSYSASREKLFF
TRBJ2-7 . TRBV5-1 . TGCGCCAGCAGCTTTACCGGGTCAACCGATTACGAGCAGTACTTC CASSFTGSTDYEQYF
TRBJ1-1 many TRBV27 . TGTGCCAGCAGTTTACAGGGAACTGAAGCTTTCTTT CASSLQGTEAFF
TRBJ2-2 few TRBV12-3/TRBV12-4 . TGTGCCAGCAGTCTCCGGGGGATCGGGGTTACCGGGGAGCTGTTTTTT CASSLRGIGVTGELFF
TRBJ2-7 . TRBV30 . TGTGCCTGGCAGGGCTCCTACGAGCAGTACTTC CAWQGSYEQYF
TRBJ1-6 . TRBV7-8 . TGTGCCAGCAGCTTGGGCGGCGACAATTCACCCCTCCACTTT CASSLGGDNSPLHF
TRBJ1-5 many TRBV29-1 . TGCAGCGTTGATCAGGGGCGCAATCAGCCCCAGCATTTT CSVDQGRNQPQHF
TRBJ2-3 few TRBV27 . TGTGCCAGCAGTGTTACCGGGACCACCCTTGGGGATACGCAGTATTTT CASSVTGTTLGDTQYF
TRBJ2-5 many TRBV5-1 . TGCGCCAGCAGCTTGCAGAACCAAGAGACCCAGTACTTC CASSLQNQETQYF
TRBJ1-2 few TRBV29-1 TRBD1 TGCAGCGCTCAGAATCGGGACAGGGCTGGCTACACCTTC CSAQNRDRAGYTF
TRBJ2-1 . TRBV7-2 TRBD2 TGTGCCAGCAGCCCCCGACCGGGACTAGCTTCCTATGAGCAGTTCTTC CASSPRPGLASYEQFF
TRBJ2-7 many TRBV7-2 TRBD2 TGTGCCAGCAGCTTGAGCGGGGGGGCCGACTACGAGCAGTACTTC CASSLSGGADYEQYF
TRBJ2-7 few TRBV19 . TGTGCCAGTAGCCAACAGCTATGGGGGGCGCACTACGAGCAGTACTTC CASSQQLWGAHYEQYF
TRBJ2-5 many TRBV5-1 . TGCGCCAGCAGCTTGTGGGGAAGCGAGACCCAGTACTTC CASSLWGSETQYF
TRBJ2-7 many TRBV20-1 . TGCAGTGCTAGTCCACCCGTTTACGAGCAGTACTTC CSASPPVYEQYF
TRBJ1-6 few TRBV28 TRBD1 TGTGCCAGCAGTTTAAGGGGAACTGGACAGGGGGGCTCACCCCTCCACTTT CASSLRGTGQGGSPLHF
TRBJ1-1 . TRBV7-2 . TGTGCCAGCAGCTTACGAGAGGCAGGCAGCATGAACACTGAAGCTTTCTTT CASSLREAGSMNTEAFF
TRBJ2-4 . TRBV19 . TGTGCCAGTACGCAGCCCCCCCAGGGTCTAGCCAAAAACATTCAGTACTTC CASTQPPQGLAKNIQYF
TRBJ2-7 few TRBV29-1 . TGCAGCGCAGGACTATCTTCCTACGAGCAGTACTTC CSAGLSSYEQYF
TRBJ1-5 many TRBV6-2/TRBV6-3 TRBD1 TGTGCCAGCAGCCGATCCCGACAGGGGAATCAGCCCCAGCATTTT CASSRSRQGNQPQHF
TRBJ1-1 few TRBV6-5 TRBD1 TGTGCCAGCATACATAGGGGACAGGGGTCGACTGAAGCTTTCTTT CASIHRGQGSTEAFF
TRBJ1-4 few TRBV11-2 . TGTGCCAGCAGCTTAGATCTAAGGGGCTCACACACAACTAATGAAAAACTGTTTTTT CASSLDLRGSHTTNEKLFF
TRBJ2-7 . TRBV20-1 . TGCAGTGCTAATTACGGGGGAGCTCCCTACGAGCAGTACTTC CSANYGGAPYEQYF
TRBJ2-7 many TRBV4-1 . TGCGCCAGCAGCCAAGATCTTGGGGGGCCGGCCTACGAGCAGTACTTC CASSQDLGGPAYEQYF
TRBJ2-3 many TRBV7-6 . TGTGCCAGCAGCTTAACCCCCCCACCCACAGATACGCAGTATTTT CASSLTPPPTDTQYF
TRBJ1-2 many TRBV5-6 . TGTGCCAGCAGCTTGTCCCCTCAAGCTAACTATGGCTACACCTTC CASSLSPQANYGYTF
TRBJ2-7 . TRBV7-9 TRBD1 TGTGCCAGCAGGGCAGGACAGGGGACGAAGCAGTACTTC CASRAGQGTKQYF
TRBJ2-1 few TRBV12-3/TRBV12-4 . TGTGCCAGCGATCAAGAGGGCGGCCCCTACAATGAGCAGTTCTTC CASDQEGGPYNEQFF
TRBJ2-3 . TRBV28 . TGTGCCAGCAGTTCCCCGTCGGGAACCAGGGCGTCAGATACGCAGTATTTT CASSSPSGTRASDTQYF
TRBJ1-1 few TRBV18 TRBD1 TGTGCCAGCTCACCACCCCGGGACAGGGTTACGGCTTTCTTT CASSPPRDRVTAFF
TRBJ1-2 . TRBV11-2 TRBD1 TGTGCCAGCAGCCCCCCGGGACAGCATAACTATGGCTACACCTTC CASSPPGQHNYGYTF
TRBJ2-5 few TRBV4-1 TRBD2 TGCGCCAGCAGCCAAGATGGTAGCGGGGAAGAGACCCAGTACTTC CASSQDGSGEETQYF
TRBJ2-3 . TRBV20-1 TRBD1 TGCAGTGCTAGAGCATGGGACAGAAGCACAGATACGCAGTATTTT CSARAWDRSTDTQYF
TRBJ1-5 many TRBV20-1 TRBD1 TGCAGTGCTAGAGGGGGACAGGGAAATCAGCCCCAGCATTTT CSARGGQGNQPQHF
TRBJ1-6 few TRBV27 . TGTGCCAGCAGTCTGGCGGCAGCTAGCTCCTATAATTCACCCCTCCACTTT CASSLAAASSYNSPLHF
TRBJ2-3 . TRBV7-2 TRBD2 TGTGCCAGCAGCTTTTGGGAAGCGGGGCGCACAGATACGCAGTATTTT CASSFWEAGRTDTQYF
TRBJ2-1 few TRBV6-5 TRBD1 TGTGCCAGCACCCACAACAGGGGTAATGAGCAGTTCTTC CASTHNRGNEQFF
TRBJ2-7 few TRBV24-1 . TGTGCCACCAGTGATTCCCGGGGGCCACCCTACGAGCAGTACTTC CATSDSRGPPYEQYF
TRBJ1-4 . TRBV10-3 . TGTGCCATCGGCGGGGGCAAAGAAAAACTGTTTTTT CAIGGGKEKLFF
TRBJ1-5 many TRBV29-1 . TGCAGCGTACAACAAGCGGGGGGCAATCAGCCCCAGCATTTT CSVQQAGGNQPQHF